This T cell receptor (beta chain) was sequenced during a study of OX40 agonist ivuxolimab in advanced cancers. Whole-study findings and limits: The average count of expanded clones was higher among CD8+ T cells than among CD4+. Some nonresponders additionally presented with little normalized T-cell clonal expansion.

Produced via immunoSEQ multiplex PCR; TCRdb's table is partial and in-frame only. In the table there are about 79,000 clones, over 75% of which are singletons. A note on this clone: Its antigen remains unidentified.

Sequenced here: CD4+ or CD8+ T cells sorted from blood, sampled in a trial of the OX40 agonist ivuxolimab. This receptor was obtained from an adult with an advanced solid tumor such as melanoma, head and neck, liver or kidney cancer.

The DNA for the CDR3 is TGTGCCAGCAGTGTAACCCAGAACACTGAAGCTTTCTTT. Protein: CASSVTQNTEAFF. The chain has TRBV2 and TRBJ1-1, with unresolved D. This CDR3 has 13 amino acids. Germline V gives CDR1 SNHLY, CDR2 FYNNEI. Between the trimmed V and J ends, which lost 4 bases and 1 base, there was a span of 7 bases.